The sequence of this T cell receptor (beta chain) was determined in a study of blood T cell repertoires in COVID-19. The wider study: COVID-19 samples, acute and convalescent, were from the United States, Italy and Spain. T cells, B-cell-depleted T cells, or PBMCs provided the cDNA or gDNA that served as material.

Sequencing used immunoSEQ multiplex PCR; TCRdb keeps in-frame clones, though not all of them. The table lists 80,000 or so clones, roughly 86% of them singletons. Unmatched junction bases numbered 12, after V lost 6 bases and J lost 7 bases. CDR3 length equals 14 residues. Germline lookup yields CDR1 MNHEY and CDR2 SVGAGI. The chain is built from TRBV6-5 and TRBJ2-7; 7 bases map to TRBD1. This receptor was identified in a woman between 55 and 75 years old with acute or convalescent COVID-19. The specimen sequenced was peripheral blood. CDR3: CASRHDTGVGEQYF. CDR3 bases: TGTGCCAGCAGGCATGACACAGGGGTGGGGGAGCAGTACTTC.